A selection of T cell receptor beta chains follows, all from one sample in a study of human T cells and chemical hapten exposure. TCRdb re-called the RACE reads with MiXCR, one entry per CDR3 protein. The sample consists of a few hundred thousand distinct CDR3 sequences, about 6% of them appearing once. The source material was whole blood, sampled in connection with sensitization to the hapten diphenylcyclopropenone (DPC). These TCRs come from a woman younger than 35 with alopecia areata. Some clones in this sample may be carry-over from other donors' samples. Each CDR3 is given with its conserved first and last residue. A D gene is named only where the DNA matches it firmly. Only part of the rows carry a size: once, few, many, or a class if the clone is expanded.

V	size	J	D	CDR3	DNA
TRBV5-6	few	TRBJ2-4	TRBD2	CASSEEMTSGRIQYF	TGTGCCAGCAGCGAAGAAATGACTAGCGGGAGGATTCAGTACTTC
TRBV4-3	few	TRBJ1-2	-	CASSQGAQGQSYGYTF	TGCGCCAGCAGCCAAGGGGCTCAGGGCCAGAGCTATGGCTACACCTTC
TRBV9	many	TRBJ2-3	-	CASSVDRGRSTDTQYF	TGTGCCAGCAGCGTAGACCGGGGGAGAAGCACAGATACGCAGTATTTT
TRBV6-2/TRBV6-3	-	TRBJ1-5	-	CASSYGESRSGNQPQHF	TGTGCCAGCAGTTACGGGGAGAGTCGGAGTGGCAATCAGCCCCAGCATTTT
TRBV4-2	-	TRBJ2-3	TRBD2	CASSRGLAGTDTQYF	TGTGCCAGCAGCCGCGGACTAGCGGGCACAGATACGCAGTATTTT
TRBV14	few	TRBJ1-6	-	CASSPTPRVRDLRTYNSPLHF	TGTGCCAGCAGCCCTACCCCAAGGGTGAGGGATTTAAGGACCTATAATTCACCCCTCCACTTT
TRBV6-2/TRBV6-3	-	TRBJ2-3	-	CASSYGQGTTDTQYF	TGTGCCAGCAGTTACGGCCAGGGGACCACAGATACGCAGTATTTT
TRBV7-2	few	TRBJ1-3	-	CASSFVRSLSGNTIYF	TGTGCCAGCAGCTTTGTCAGGTCCCTCTCTGGAAACACCATATATTTT
TRBV9	many	TRBJ1-4	TRBD1	CASSPDRVGEKLFF	TGTGCCAGCAGCCCGGACAGGGTCGGTGAAAAACTGTTTTTT
TRBV29-1	few	TRBJ1-1	-	CSVVVETEAFF	TGCAGCGTTGTGGTGGAAACTGAAGCTTTCTTT
TRBV6-5	many	TRBJ1-1	-	CASHFTGEAFF	TGTGCCAGCCACTTCACGGGAGAAGCTTTCTTT
TRBV6-5	many	TRBJ1-2	-	CASSYRGQGSYGYTF	TGTGCCAGCAGTTACCGGGGGCAAGGGAGCTATGGCTACACCTTC
TRBV9	-	TRBJ2-7	-	CASSVDGIGYEQYF	TGTGCCAGCAGCGTAGACGGTATAGGGTACGAGCAGTACTTC
TRBV27	few	TRBJ2-3	-	CASSPFRDGGADTQYF	TGTGCCAGCAGTCCTTTCCGGGACGGGGGTGCAGATACGCAGTATTTT
TRBV13	few	TRBJ2-6	-	CASTLYSGANVLTF	TGTGCCAGCACCCTGTACTCTGGGGCCAACGTCCTGACTTTC
TRBV5-4	few	TRBJ2-7	-	CASSLARGTKREQYF	TGTGCCAGCAGCTTGGCCAGAGGGACAAAGAGAGAGCAGTACTTC
TRBV5-1	-	TRBJ2-1	TRBD1	CASSWGHRGLNNEQFF	TGCGCCAGCAGCTGGGGTCACAGGGGGCTTAACAATGAGCAGTTCTTC
TRBV29-1	few	TRBJ2-2	-	CSVAQNTGELFF	TGCAGCGTTGCCCAGAACACCGGGGAGCTGTTTTTT
TRBV9	-	TRBJ1-1	-	CASSVAGENTEAFF	TGTGCCAGCAGCGTAGCTGGAGAGAACACTGAAGCTTTCTTT
TRBV9	many	TRBJ2-3	-	CASSAGLTDTQYF	TGTGCCAGCAGCGCGGGCCTCACAGATACGCAGTATTTT
TRBV3-1	many	TRBJ1-5	-	CASSRDNRQPQHF	TGTGCCAGCAGCCGAGATAATAGGCAGCCCCAGCATTTT
TRBV12-3/TRBV12-4	many	TRBJ1-1	-	CASSSFLGQINTEAFF	TGTGCCAGCAGTTCGTTTCTGGGGCAGATAAACACTGAAGCTTTCTTT
TRBV6-5	-	TRBJ1-1	TRBD1	CASSRGSDTEAFF	TGTGCCAGCAGCAGGGGGTCCGACACTGAAGCTTTCTTT
TRBV6-5	many	TRBJ1-1	-	CASTRSSKSTEAFF	TGTGCCAGCACCCGATCCAGTAAGAGCACTGAAGCTTTCTTT
TRBV29-1	many	TRBJ1-2	-	CSVASEYGYTF	TGCAGCGTCGCAAGCGAGTATGGCTACACCTTC
TRBV6-2/TRBV6-3	few	TRBJ2-1	-	CASNHRGLSYNEQFF	TGTGCCAGCAACCATCGGGGACTTTCTTACAATGAGCAGTTCTTC
TRBV7-9	many	TRBJ1-4	TRBD1	CASSSGQGDEKLFF	TGTGCCAGCAGCTCCGGACAGGGAGATGAAAAACTGTTTTTT
TRBV4-3	-	TRBJ1-5	-	CASSLIRNQPQHF	TGCGCCAGCAGCCTTATAAGAAATCAGCCCCAGCATTTT
TRBV28	many	TRBJ2-7	-	CASSSPQGTYEQYF	TGTGCCAGCAGTTCCCCACAGGGTACCTACGAGCAGTACTTC
TRBV6-1	-	TRBJ1-2	-	CASSEYGEFGYGYTF	TGTGCCAGCAGTGAATATGGGGAGTTCGGCTATGGCTACACCTTC
TRBV24-1	many	TRBJ1-5	-	CAAPPIRNQPQHF	TGTGCCGCGCCTCCCATCAGGAATCAGCCCCAGCATTTT
TRBV28	-	TRBJ2-6	TRBD1	CASRTGQASSGANVLTF	TGTGCCAGCAGGACAGGACAGGCAAGCTCTGGGGCCAACGTCCTGACTTTC
TRBV7-2	few	TRBJ2-3	-	CASSPGLYTDTQYF	TGTGCCAGCAGCCCGGGGCTATACACAGATACGCAGTATTTT
TRBV12-3/TRBV12-4	few	TRBJ1-1	-	CASSLGRNEAFF	TGTGCCAGCAGTTTGGGTCGAAATGAAGCTTTCTTT
TRBV6-6	many	TRBJ1-1	-	CASSYGGQGNTEAFF	TGTGCCAGCAGTTACGGTGGGCAGGGGAACACTGAAGCTTTCTTT
TRBV6-5	few	TRBJ2-2	-	CATNGARNTGELFF	TGTGCCACTAACGGGGCGCGGAACACCGGGGAGCTGTTTTTT
TRBV2	many	TRBJ1-5	-	CASRAESDQPQHF	TGTGCCAGCAGGGCAGAGTCTGATCAGCCCCAGCATTTT
TRBV12-3/TRBV12-4	few	TRBJ2-5	TRBD1	CASSSTRTGQETQYF	TGTGCCAGCAGTTCCACCAGGACAGGGCAAGAGACCCAGTACTTC
TRBV29-1	-	TRBJ2-2	-	CSVEDRPGELFF	TGCAGCGTTGAAGACCGACCGGGGGAGCTGTTTTTT
TRBV25-1	-	TRBJ2-7	-	CASSSTGHSYEQYF	TGTGCCAGCAGTTCTACGGGACACTCCTACGAGCAGTACTTC
TRBV25-1	few	TRBJ2-1	-	CASSERGGLDEQFF	TGTGCCAGCAGTGAGAGGGGGGGCCTTGATGAGCAGTTCTTC
TRBV7-2	-	TRBJ2-2	-	CASSPSRRAGELFF	TGTGCCAGCAGCCCTAGCCGTCGCGCCGGGGAGCTGTTTTTT
TRBV12-3/TRBV12-4	many	TRBJ1-6	TRBD1	CASSVGQGNSPLHF	TGTGCCAGCAGCGTGGGACAGGGGAACTCACCCCTCCACTTT
TRBV12-3/TRBV12-4	-	TRBJ2-1	TRBD1	CASSPQGRNEQFF	TGTGCCAGCAGTCCACAGGGGCGCAATGAGCAGTTCTTC
TRBV7-9	many	TRBJ2-2	-	CASREGELNTGELFF	TGTGCCAGTCGAGAGGGGGAGTTGAACACCGGGGAGCTGTTTTTT
TRBV6-6	-	TRBJ1-2	TRBD1	CASSYSTGFGGYTF	TGTGCCAGCAGTTACTCGACAGGGTTCGGGGGCTACACCTTC
TRBV4-2	few	TRBJ2-3	-	CASSLDEGGAGTDTQYF	TGTGCCAGCAGCCTTGATGAAGGGGGGGCAGGCACAGATACGCAGTATTTT
TRBV4-1	-	TRBJ1-6	TRBD1	CASSQELGTAYNSPLHF	TGCGCCAGCAGCCAAGAACTGGGGACAGCTTATAATTCACCCCTCCACTTT
TRBV4-3	many	TRBJ1-1	-	CASSQPRGGAFF	TGCGCCAGCAGCCAACCCCGTGGGGGAGCTTTCTTT
TRBV3-1	few	TRBJ1-2	TRBD1	CASSPGPRQGDGYTF	TGTGCCAGCAGCCCCGGACCCCGACAGGGAGATGGCTACACCTTC
TRBV18	few	TRBJ1-6	-	CASSSRYSPLHF	TGTGCCAGCTCATCCAGATATTCACCCCTCCACTTT
TRBV5-1	many	TRBJ1-1	-	CASSLVGGSSEAFF	TGCGCCAGCAGCTTGGTCGGGGGCAGCTCTGAAGCTTTCTTT
TRBV3-1	few	TRBJ2-7	-	CASSQVSSEQYF	TGTGCCAGCAGCCAAGTGTCATCCGAGCAGTACTTC
TRBV6-1	few	TRBJ2-5	-	CASSEAGEPTQLETQYF	TGTGCCAGCAGTGAAGCGGGGGAACCCACCCAGTTGGAGACCCAGTACTTC
TRBV20-1	-	TRBJ2-5	TRBD2	CSARDLAGGSQETQYF	TGCAGTGCTAGAGATCTAGCGGGGGGCTCCCAAGAGACCCAGTACTTC
TRBV2	many	TRBJ2-1	TRBD2	CASSVRLAGVNEQFF	TGTGCCAGCAGTGTTCGGCTAGCGGGGGTCAATGAGCAGTTCTTC
TRBV20-1	few	TRBJ2-7	TRBD1	CSAWFSRDSYEQYF	TGCAGTGCTTGGTTTTCCCGGGACAGCTACGAGCAGTACTTC